The 24 T cell receptor beta chains in this list originate from one sample, sequenced in a study of CD8 T cells in ankylosing spondylitis. One entry per CDR3 protein results from TCRdb running MiXCR on the 5' RACE reads. The sample carries approximately 250,000 distinct CDR3 sequences, 7.5% to 9.5% recorded once. Sequencing was carried out using blood, either unsorted or a sorted T cell fraction (not recorded which). Every receptor here comes from a female donor with ankylosing spondylitis or in good health (not recorded which).

In the case of this clonotype: An end of the junction differs from the germline gene, which may be a read error. The rearrangement links TRBV7-2 to TRBJ2-2; the D is unclear. This CDR3 contains 12 residues. CDR1 is SGHTA, CDR2 FQGNSA, per germline. The CDR3 bases are TGTGCCGGCAGCTTAGAGGTCGGGGAGCTGTTTTTT. This gives the protein CAGSLEVGELFF.

Concerning this clonotype itself: One end of the junction does not line up with germline, which may come from a read error. J is TRBJ1-5 and V is TRBV20-1; 9 nucleotides match TRBD1. The length of the CDR3 is 16 residues. CDR1 DFQATT and CDR2 SNEGSKA come from the germline V gene (reference sequence). The CDR3: CCAPPGQGVGVQPQHF. DNA of the CDR3: TGCTGTGCTCCCCCGGGACAGGGCGTCGGGGTTCAGCCCCAGCATTTT.

This clonotype was found a few times. The chain has TRBV20-1 and TRBJ2-1; D is possibly TRBD2 (6 bases). The CDR3 has 16 amino acids. In germline, CDR1 is DFQATT, CDR2 SNEGSKA (reference sequence). Deletions cut 1 base from V and 7 bases from J, with 20 bases between. This CDR3 is CSARGPLTGVDNEQFF. The DNA for the CDR3 is TGCAGTGCTAGAGGCCCCCTGACGGGAGTTGATAATGAGCAGTTCTTC.

This clonotype turned up a few times. The chain employs TRBV6-4 and TRBJ2-1; D might be TRBD1 (6 bases). This CDR3 is 13 amino acids long. Germline V gives CDR1 MRHNA, CDR2 SNTAGT. The V and J ends lost 7 bases and 3 bases respectively, with 10 bases between them. As DNA, the CDR3 is TGTGCCAGCATAGGGGGAGTCTACAATGAGCAGTTCTTC. Translated, it gives CASIGGVYNEQFF.

This clonotype has ten or more counts. The chain recombines TRBV29-1 with TRBJ2-3, with D perhaps given as TRBD1 or TRBD2 (5 bases each). This CDR3 has 13 residues. V was cut by 7 bases and J by 2 bases, with 13 bases left in between. Germline V lookup: CDR1 SQVTM, CDR2 ANQGSEA. The DNA for the CDR3 is TGCAGCGCTGGGGGTACTTCCACAGATACGCAGTATTTT. This encodes CSAGGTSTDTQYF.

This clonotype has a count of ten or more. This chain links TRBV7-2 with TRBJ2-1; no reliable D call. The V end lost 5 bases, the J end lost 1 base, and 9 bases lay between the germline ends. The CDR3 runs 14 residues. In germline, CDR1 is SGHTA, CDR2 FQGNSA. CDR3: CASSPHFSYNEQFF. DNA for the CDR3: TGTGCCAGCAGCCCTCATTTTTCCTACAATGAGCAGTTCTTC.

This clonotype was seen a few times. This chain uses TRBV20-1 with TRBJ2-7; D may be TRBD1 or TRBD2 (5 bases each). The ends were cut back, 6 bases at V and 1 base at J, with 19 bases in the middle. Germline loops: CDR1 DFQATT, CDR2 SNEGSKA (reference sequence). The length of the CDR3 is 15 residues. The CDR3 protein is CSAGSGVGVSYEQYF. CDR3 nucleotides: TGCAGTGCCGGATCGGGCGTGGGGGTTTCCTACGAGCAGTACTTC.

This clonotype was seen many times. The V call is TRBV28, the J call TRBJ2-7, with a possible D match to TRBD1 (6 bases). This CDR3 has 12 residues. The V end was cut by 7 bases, the J end by 3 bases, with 10 bases between. Germline assignment: CDR1 MDHEN and CDR2 SYDVKM. The CDR3 DNA reads as TGTGCCAGCAACGCCAGGGGCTACGAGCAGTACTTC. Its protein product is CASNARGYEQYF. The full variable domain, rest sourced from reference TRBV28 and TRBJ2-7, is DVKVTQSSRYLVKRTGEKVFLECVQDMDHENMFWYRQDPGLGLRLIYFSYDVKMKEKGDIPEGYSVSREKKERFSLILESASTNQTSMYLCASNARGYEQYFGPGTRLTVT.

A note on this clonotype: Relative to the germline gene, one junction end is altered; a read error may explain this. The chain joins TRBV11-2 to TRBJ2-7; 9 bases fit TRBD2. The CDR3 spans 13 residues. CDR1 is SGHAT, CDR2 FQNNGV, per germline. CDR3 amino acids: CASSPRLADEHYF. The CDR3 DNA reads TGTGCCAGCAGCCCCAGACTAGCGGATGAGCACTACTTC.

This clonotype was detected many times. The V gene is TRBV29-1, the J gene TRBJ1-1; D is unclear. The V gene's germline CDR1 is SQVTM and CDR2 ANQGSEA. Trimming took off 4 bases at V and 10 bases at J, with 4 bases between the two ends. The CDR3 extends over 8 amino acids. The CDR3 spells CSVAGAFF. The CDR3 nucleotides are TGCAGCGTTGCGGGAGCTTTCTTT.

This clonotype was counted many times. The chain recombines TRBV12-3 or TRBV12-4 with TRBJ1-1; D unresolved. V lost 4 bases to trimming and J lost 0 bases, with 9 bases between them. The CDR3 has 14 amino acids. The CDR3 loop is CASSWRELNTEAFF. In DNA, the CDR3 is TGTGCCAGCAGTTGGCGAGAATTGAACACTGAAGCTTTCTTT.

Many counts were recorded for this clonotype. The rearrangement links TRBV20-1 to TRBJ2-2; the D gene is possibly TRBD1 (5 bases). Deletions cut 2 bases from V and 4 bases from J, with 5 bases between. CDR3 length equals 12 residues. CDR1 and CDR2 from the germline V gene are DFQATT and SNEGSKA (reference sequence). The CDR3 sequence: CSARRGTGELFF. CDR3 coding DNA: TGCAGTGCTAGAAGGGGCACCGGGGAGCTGTTTTTT.

This clonotype was observed many times. V and J are TRBV12-3 or TRBV12-4 and TRBJ2-7, with D possibly being TRBD1 or TRBD2 (6 bases each). V gave up 3 bases and J gave up 2 bases, with 20 bases separating them. There are 17 residues in the CDR3. The CDR3 DNA sequence: TGTGCCAGCAGTTTGCAATCTGCCCGGGGGCTCACCTACGAGCAGTACTTC. It codes for CASSLQSARGLTYEQYF.

Remarks on this clonotype: This may be a read error: a much more frequent sequence differs by one nucleotide. This rearrangement joins TRBV20-1 to TRBJ1-2; 7 nucleotides line up with TRBD1. After removal of 4 bases from V and 6 bases from J, the junction contained 5 bases not matched to a gene. From germline, CDR1 is DFQATT and CDR2 SNEGSKA (reference sequence). The CDR3 contains 12 residues. The CDR3 DNA sequence: TGCAGTGCTAATCAGGGGGAGGATGGCTACACCTTC. Translating it yields CSANQGEDGYTF.

This clonotype was seen many times. The V call is TRBV6-2 or TRBV6-3, the J call TRBJ2-1; TRBD2 matches at 13 bases. CDR1 MNHEY and CDR2 SVGEGT come from the germline V gene. There are 15 residues in the CDR3. V lost 6 bases, J lost 6 bases, and 5 bases stayed unmatched. This CDR3 reads CASSPGLAGANEQFF. CDR3 nucleotide sequence: TGTGCCAGCAGCCCCGGACTAGCGGGAGCCAATGAGCAGTTCTTC.

J is TRBJ2-3 and V is TRBV9; D ambiguous. Trimming stripped 4 bases from V and 4 bases from J, with 10 bases between. The germline V gene has CDR1 SGDLS and CDR2 YYNGEE. This CDR3 comprises 13 residues. The DNA of the CDR3 is TGTGCCAGCAGCTCGAGTGGGTCAGATACGCAGTATTTT. Translation gives CASSSSGSDTQYF.

With regard to this clonotype: In this CDR3 the conserved last residue, phenylalanine or tryptophan, is missing, so a read error is likely. The chain couples TRBV29-1 to TRBJ1-1; D unresolved. The CDR3 is made up of 12 amino acids. Germline V gene data show CDR1 as SQVTM and CDR2 as ANQGSEA. V lost 6 bases and J lost 2, with 10 bases in between. The CDR3 bases are TGCAGCGTAGAACACAGTAACACTGAAGCTTTCCTT. This gives the protein CSVEHSNTEAFL.

The rearrangement joins TRBV11-2 to TRBJ2-1; possibly TRBD1 or TRBD2 for D (5 bases each). Germline V gene data show CDR1 as SGHAT and CDR2 as FQNNGV. V dropped 5 bases and J dropped 5 bases, with 13 bases sitting between them. The CDR3 extends over 14 amino acids. The CDR3 sequence: CASSRYGGHNEQFF. The CDR3 nucleotides read TGTGCCAGCAGCCGTTATGGGGGTCACAATGAGCAGTTCTTC.

About this clonotype itself: A clone one base away is much larger, so this may be a read error. The gene calls are TRBV6-2 or TRBV6-3 and TRBJ2-1, with 8 bases matching TRBD2. Germline assignment: CDR1 MNHEY and CDR2 SVGEGT. The CDR3 is 17 residues long. The ends lost 6 bases at V and 1 base at J; junction bases unmatched: 11. The CDR3 region is CASSIMEREWSYNEQFF. For the CDR3, the DNA is TGTGCCAGCAGCATTATGGAGCGGGAGTGGTCCTACAATGAGCAGTTCTTC.

This clonotype was observed a few times. The chain employs TRBV5-1 and TRBJ2-5; D unresolved. CDR3 length: 13 amino acids. CDR1 is SGHRS, CDR2 YFSETQ, per germline. Deletions cut 4 bases from V and 1 base from J, with 8 bases between. The CDR3 here is CASSRERQETQYF. The DNA of the CDR3 is TGCGCCAGCAGCAGGGAACGCCAAGAGACCCAGTACTTC.

Comment on this clonotype: A single base separates this from a much larger clone, so it may be a read error. V usage is TRBV12-3 or TRBV12-4 and J usage is TRBJ2-1; the D gene could be TRBD1 or TRBD2 (5 bases each). The CDR3 loop spans 11 amino acids. V was pared by 6 bases and J by 9 bases, with 9 bases between. CDR3 amino acids: CASSAGTEQFF. The CDR3 DNA is TGTGCCAGCAGCGCAGGGACTGAGCAGTTCTTC.

There are a few counts of this clonotype. This sequence joins TRBV5-4 and TRBJ1-4; possible D gene TRBD1, 5 bases. CDR1 and CDR2 from the germline V gene are SGHNT and YYREEE (reference sequence). CDR3 length equals 15 residues. V was pared by 4 bases and J by 4 bases, with 14 bases between. The CDR3 sequence: CASSQRGSGNEKLFF. The CDR3 DNA sequence: TGTGCCAGCAGCCAGCGGGGGAGTGGTAATGAAAAACTGTTTTTT. The whole variable domain, remainder taken from reference TRBV5-4 and TRBJ1-4, is ETGVTQSPTHLIKTRGQQVTLRCSSQSGHNTVSWYQQALGQGPQFIFQYYREEENGRGNFPPRFSGLQFPNYSSELNVNALELDDSALYLCASSQRGSGNEKLFFGSGTQLSVL.

This clonotype was detected only a few times. V and J are TRBV28 and TRBJ2-1; a weak D match, TRBD2 (6 bases). CDR1 and CDR2 from the germline V gene are MDHEN and SYDVKM. The CDR3 contains 18 residues. Trimming took 1 base from V and 6 from J, leaving 22 bases between them. CDR3 residues: CASSLSRRGRQGGNEQFF. The DNA for the CDR3 is TGTGCCAGCAGTTTATCCCGCCGAGGGAGGCAGGGCGGCAATGAGCAGTTCTTC.

This sequence joins TRBV20-1 and TRBJ2-3, with 14 bases lining up with TRBD2. With V trimmed by 5 bases and J by 6 bases, 10 bases remained unmatched. In germline, CDR1 is DFQATT, CDR2 SNEGSKA (reference sequence). This CDR3 region has 16 residues. The CDR3 DNA reads TGCAGTGCTCGTAGAGGGACTAGCGGGAGAGCGGATACGCAGTATTTT. It translates to CSARRGTSGRADTQYF.